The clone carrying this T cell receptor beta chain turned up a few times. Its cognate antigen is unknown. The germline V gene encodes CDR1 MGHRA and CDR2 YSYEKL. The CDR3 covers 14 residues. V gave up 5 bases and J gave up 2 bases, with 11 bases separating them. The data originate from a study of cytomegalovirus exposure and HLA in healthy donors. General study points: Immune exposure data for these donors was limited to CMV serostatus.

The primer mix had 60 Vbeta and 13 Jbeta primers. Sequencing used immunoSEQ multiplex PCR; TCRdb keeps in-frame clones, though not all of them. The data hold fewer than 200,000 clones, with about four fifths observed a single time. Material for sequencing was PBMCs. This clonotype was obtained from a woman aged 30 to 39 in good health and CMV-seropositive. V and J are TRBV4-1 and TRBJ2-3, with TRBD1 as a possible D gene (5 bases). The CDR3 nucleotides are TGCGCCAGCAGCATAGGGGCCCTCACAGATACGCAGTATTTT. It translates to CASSIGALTDTQYF.